The 15 T cell receptor beta chains reported below all come from one sample, sequenced in a study of CD8 T cells in Susac syndrome. Reverse transcription of roughly 0.5 to 1 ug RNA was carried out with random hexamers. TCRdb re-called the immunoSEQ multiplex PCR reads with MiXCR, one entry per CDR3 protein. The sample carries around 150,000 distinct CDR3 sequences, 90% to 95% recorded once. The sample consisted of CD4+ T cells from PBMCs. These receptors originate from a human donor in good health.

The rearrangement links TRBV3-1 to TRBJ1-1; maybe TRBD1 (6 bases). The CDR3 is 17 amino acids. The ends were cut back, 3 bases at V and 0 bases at J, with 17 bases in the middle. Per germline, CDR1 LGHDT and CDR2 YNNKEL (reference sequence). The CDR3 DNA follows: TGTGCCAGCAGCCAGCTACTTCCGGGACATTTGAACACTGAAGCTTTCTTT. It encodes CASSQLLPGHLNTEAFF.

The CDR3 spells CASSQRDTEQFF. In DNA form, the CDR3 reads TGTGCCAGCAGCCAAAGGGACACCGAGCAGTTCTTC. The chain recombines TRBV3-1 with TRBJ2-1; tentatively, D is TRBD1 (6 bases). With 2 bases removed from V and 10 bases from J, the gap between germline ends came to 9 bases. Germline assignment: CDR1 LGHDT and CDR2 YNNKEL (reference sequence). This CDR3 is 12 amino acids long.

Here the CDR3 DNA reads TGTGCCAGCAGCTACCAGGGGGGAGGAGAGACCCAGTACTTC. Translating it yields CASSYQGGGETQYF. The chain employs TRBV7-2 and TRBJ2-5; TRBD1 is a possible D gene (7 bases). V shed 4 bases and J shed 4 bases, with 13 bases lying between them. The CDR3 is 14 amino acids. Germline V lookup: CDR1 SGHTA, CDR2 FQGNSA.

This clonotype was seen a single time. The chain has TRBV27 and TRBJ1-2, with TRBD1 matching over 7 bases. This CDR3 region has 14 residues. Germline-derived CDR1 and CDR2 are MNHEY and SMNVEV (reference sequence). V lost 7 bases, J lost 0 bases, and 5 bases stayed unmatched. The CDR3 spells CASKGQTTNYGYTF. In nucleotides, the CDR3 is TGTGCCAGCAAGGGACAGACCACTAACTATGGCTACACCTTC.

CDR3 nucleotide sequence: TGTGCCAGTACCCCCAACCCGGTTCAACACTACAATGAGCAGTTCTTC. Protein sequence: CASTPNPVQHYNEQFF. The rearrangement links TRBV19 to TRBJ2-1, with D uncertain. This CDR3 region has 16 residues. Trimming took 7 bases from V and 3 from J, leaving 19 bases between them. Germline assignment: CDR1 LNHDA and CDR2 SQIVND (reference sequence).

The chain couples TRBV20-1 to TRBJ2-1; no reliable D call. The CDR3 sequence is 14 residues long. V was clipped by 3 bases and J by 0 bases, with 9 bases between them. Germline loops: CDR1 DFQATT, CDR2 SNEGSKA (reference sequence). DNA for the CDR3: TGCAGTGCTAGTTCGGTGGGCTCCTACAATGAGCAGTTCTTC. Its protein is CSASSVGSYNEQFF.

The chain carries TRBV29-1 and TRBJ1-4; TRBD1 matches 8 bases. The CDR3 totals 13 residues. The germline V gene has CDR1 SQVTM and CDR2 ANQGSEA. With 4 bases clipped from V and 4 bases from J, the junction kept 2 bases outside the gene matches. CDR3 DNA sequence: TGCAGCGTTGGTACAGGGGGTAATGAAAAACTGTTTTTT. Protein sequence: CSVGTGGNEKLFF.

This chain connects TRBV6-5 to TRBJ1-2; TRBD1 might be the D (5 bases). The CDR3 is 12 residues long. Germline CDR1 is MNHEY and CDR2 is SVGAGI. The ends were cut back, 10 bases at V and 4 bases at J, with 13 bases in the middle. The CDR3 nucleotides are TGTGCCACCCATTTGGGACGCTATGGCTACACCTTC. Translated: CATHLGRYGYTF.

The V call is TRBV9, the J call TRBJ2-7; TRBD2 is a possible D gene (7 bases). CDR3 length equals 14 residues. V lost 0 bases and J 5 bases, leaving 12 bases between the germline ends. Germline values: CDR1 SGDLS, CDR2 YYNGEE. The DNA for the CDR3 is TGTGCCAGCAGCGTAGCCGCGGGGGCCAACGAGCAGTACTTC. It translates to CASSVAAGANEQYF.

The chain links TRBV20-1 to TRBJ1-1, with a tentative D call TRBD1 (5 bases). Germline V lookup: CDR1 DFQATT, CDR2 SNEGSKA (reference sequence). The CDR3 has 15 residues. With 0 bases removed from V and 1 base from J, the gap between germline ends came to 12 bases. The CDR3 loop is CSARDQLGPNTEAFF. The CDR3 nucleotides are TGCAGTGCTAGAGATCAATTGGGACCGAACACTGAAGCTTTCTTT.

The chain links TRBV20-1 to TRBJ2-1; TRBD1 might be the D (6 bases). Per the germline V gene, CDR1 is DFQATT and CDR2 is SNEGSKA (reference sequence). The V gene lost 6 bases and the J gene lost 9 bases, with 18 bases spanning the gap. This CDR3 spans 13 amino acids. The CDR3: CSATSTGRSEQFF. The CDR3 DNA follows: TGCAGTGCCACATCAACAGGGCGGAGTGAGCAGTTCTTC.

The V gene is TRBV6-2 or TRBV6-3, the J gene TRBJ1-6; maybe TRBD1 (5 bases). V lost 9 bases and J 9 bases, leaving 18 bases between the germline ends. Looked up from germline, CDR1 is MNHEY and CDR2 is SVGEGT. The CDR3 length is 14 residues. CDR3 DNA sequence: TGTGCCAGTCGTATGGGGGTGCCTCTTTCACCCCTCCACTTT. Residues: CASRMGVPLSPLHF.

The rearrangement joins TRBV5-1 to TRBJ2-1, with 10 bases that match TRBD1. V lost 4 bases and J lost 3; bases outside the gene matches: 7. CDR3 size: 16 residues. The germline V gene has CDR1 SGHRS and CDR2 YFSETQ. This CDR3 is CASSLSGQGGYNEQFF. The CDR3 region has the DNA TGCGCCAGCAGCCTGTCCGGACAGGGGGGCTACAATGAGCAGTTCTTC.

The genes are TRBV29-1 and TRBJ2-5; 11 positions agree with TRBD2. The germline V gene has CDR1 SQVTM and CDR2 ANQGSEA. This CDR3 has 14 residues. The ends lost 5 bases at V and 5 bases at J; junction bases unmatched: 7. The CDR3 DNA sequence: TGCAGCGTTAGCCCTAGCGGGGGGTGGGAGACCCAGTACTTC. Translated, it gives CSVSPSGGWETQYF.

The CDR3 spells CASSSGLETQYF. CDR3 sequence (DNA): TGTGCCAGCAGCTCGGGGCTGGAGACCCAGTACTTC. V is TRBV7-2 and J is TRBJ2-5; D may be TRBD1 or TRBD2 (5 bases each). The CDR3 is 12 residues long. Between the trimmed V and J ends, which lost 4 bases and 5 bases, there was a span of 8 bases. Germline lookup yields CDR1 SGHTA and CDR2 FQGNSA.